This T cell receptor (beta chain) was documented in a study of blood T cell repertoires in COVID-19. Enrolled during active infection, Seattle patients were then followed longitudinally. The CDR3 runs to 19 residues. The junction had 12 bases not matched to a gene; V was cut back by 1 base and J by 7 bases. In germline, CDR1 is MGHRA, CDR2 YSYEKL. Profiling relied on immunoSEQ multiplex PCR, and the TCRdb table lists in-frame clones only, not all of them. The sample lists some 170,000 clones, roughly 93% occurring once. The source of this sequence is a woman aged 55-70 years with COVID-19, enrolled during active disease. The rearrangement links TRBV4-1 to TRBJ2-1; TRBD2 agrees at 14 bases. Sequenced sample: peripheral blood. CDR3 in amino acids: CASSQGGGTSGGLENEQFF. CDR3 DNA sequence: TGCGCCAGCAGCCAAGGCGGGGGGACTAGCGGGGGCCTCGAGAATGAGCAGTTCTTC.